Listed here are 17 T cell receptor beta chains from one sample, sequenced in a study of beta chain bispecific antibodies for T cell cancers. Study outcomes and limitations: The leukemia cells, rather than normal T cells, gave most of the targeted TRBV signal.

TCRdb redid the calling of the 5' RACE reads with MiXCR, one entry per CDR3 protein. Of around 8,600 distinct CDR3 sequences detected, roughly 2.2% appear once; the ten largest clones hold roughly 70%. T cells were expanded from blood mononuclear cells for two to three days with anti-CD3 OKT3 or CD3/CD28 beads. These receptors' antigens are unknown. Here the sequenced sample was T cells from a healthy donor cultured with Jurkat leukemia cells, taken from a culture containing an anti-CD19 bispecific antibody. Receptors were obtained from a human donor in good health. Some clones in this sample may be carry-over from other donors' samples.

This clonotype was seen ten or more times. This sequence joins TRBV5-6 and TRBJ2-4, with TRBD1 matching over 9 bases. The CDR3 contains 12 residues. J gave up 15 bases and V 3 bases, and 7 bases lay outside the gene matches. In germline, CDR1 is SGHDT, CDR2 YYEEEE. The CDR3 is CASSSGTGHLYF. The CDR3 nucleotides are TGTGCCAGCAGCTCGGGGACAGGGCATCTGTACTTC.

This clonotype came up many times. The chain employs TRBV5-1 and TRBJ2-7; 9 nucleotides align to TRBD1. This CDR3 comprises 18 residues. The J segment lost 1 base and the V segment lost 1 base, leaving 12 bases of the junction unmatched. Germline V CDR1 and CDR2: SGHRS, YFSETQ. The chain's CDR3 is CASSLPKVRDRDSYEQYF. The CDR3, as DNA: TGCGCCAGCAGCTTGCCGAAAGTCAGGGACAGGGATTCCTACGAGCAGTACTTC.

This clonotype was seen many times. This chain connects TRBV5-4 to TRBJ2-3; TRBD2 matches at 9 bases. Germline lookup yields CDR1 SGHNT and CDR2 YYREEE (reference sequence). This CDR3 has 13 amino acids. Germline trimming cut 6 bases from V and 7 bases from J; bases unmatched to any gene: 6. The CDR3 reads CASKAGGTNTQYF. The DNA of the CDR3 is TGTGCCAGCAAGGCGGGGGGGACGAATACGCAGTATTTT.

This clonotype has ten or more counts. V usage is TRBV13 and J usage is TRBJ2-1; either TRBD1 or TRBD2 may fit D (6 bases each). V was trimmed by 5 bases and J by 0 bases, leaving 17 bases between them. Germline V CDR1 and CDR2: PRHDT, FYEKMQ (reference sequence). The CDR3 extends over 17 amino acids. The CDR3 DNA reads TGTGCCAGCAGCGCCCAAGGGGGAGGAGGCTCCTACAATGAGCAGTTCTTC. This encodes CASSAQGGGGSYNEQFF.

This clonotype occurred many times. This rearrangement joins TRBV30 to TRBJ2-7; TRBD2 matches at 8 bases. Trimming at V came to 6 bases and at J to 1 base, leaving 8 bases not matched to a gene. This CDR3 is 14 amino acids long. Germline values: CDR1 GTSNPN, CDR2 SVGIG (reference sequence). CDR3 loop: CACGGAQVSYEQYF. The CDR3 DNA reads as TGTGCCTGCGGGGGGGCCCAAGTTTCCTACGAGCAGTACTTC.

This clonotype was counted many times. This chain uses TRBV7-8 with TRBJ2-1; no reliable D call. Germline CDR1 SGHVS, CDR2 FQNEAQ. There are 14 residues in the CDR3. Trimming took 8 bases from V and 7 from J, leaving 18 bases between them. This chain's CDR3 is CASQGTVLINEQFF. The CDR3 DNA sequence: TGTGCCAGCCAAGGCACCGTCCTGATAAATGAGCAGTTCTTC.

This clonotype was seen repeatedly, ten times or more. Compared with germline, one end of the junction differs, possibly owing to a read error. CDR3 in amino acids: CASSLQRGDNEQFF. Here the CDR3 DNA reads TGTGCTAGCAGCTTACAAAGGGGGGACAATGAGCAGTTCTTC. The chain uses TRBV7-7 and TRBJ2-1; perhaps D is TRBD1 or TRBD2 (6 bases each). Germline V gene data show CDR1 as SSHAT and CDR2 as FNYEAQ (reference sequence). The CDR3 is made up of 14 amino acids.

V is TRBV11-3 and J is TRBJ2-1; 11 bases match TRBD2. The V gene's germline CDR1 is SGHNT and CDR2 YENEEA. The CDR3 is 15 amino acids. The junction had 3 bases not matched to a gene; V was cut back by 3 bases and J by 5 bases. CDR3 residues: CASSFFSGGDNEQFF. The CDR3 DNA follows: TGTGCCAGCAGCTTTTTTAGCGGGGGGGACAATGAGCAGTTCTTC.

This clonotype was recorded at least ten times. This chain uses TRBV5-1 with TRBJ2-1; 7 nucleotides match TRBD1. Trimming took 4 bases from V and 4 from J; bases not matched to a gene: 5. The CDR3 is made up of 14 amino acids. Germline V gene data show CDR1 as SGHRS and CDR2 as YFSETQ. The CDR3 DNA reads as TGCGCCAGCAGCCTGGGACAGCCTTACAATGAGCAGTTCTTC. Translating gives CASSLGQPYNEQFF.

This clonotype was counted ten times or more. The CDR3 region is CSARVPYRVPTNEKLFF. The DNA of the CDR3 is TGCAGTGCTAGAGTCCCCTACAGGGTCCCCACTAATGAAAAACTGTTTTTT. The gene calls are TRBV20-1 and TRBJ1-4; weak D call: TRBD1 (6 bases). Germline V gene lookup returns CDR1 DFQATT and CDR2 SNEGSKA (reference sequence). The CDR3 spans 17 residues. Deletions cut 1 base from V and 2 bases from J, with 17 bases between.

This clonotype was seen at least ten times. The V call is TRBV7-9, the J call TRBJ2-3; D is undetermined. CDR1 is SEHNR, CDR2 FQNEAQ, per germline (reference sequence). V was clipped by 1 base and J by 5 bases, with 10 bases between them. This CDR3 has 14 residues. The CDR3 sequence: CASSLDQEEDTQYF. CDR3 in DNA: TGTGCCAGCAGCTTAGACCAAGAGGAAGATACGCAGTATTTT.

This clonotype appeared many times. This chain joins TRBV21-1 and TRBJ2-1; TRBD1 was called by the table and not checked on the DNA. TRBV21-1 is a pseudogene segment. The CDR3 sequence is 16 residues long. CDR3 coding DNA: TGTGCCAGCAGCAAAGGGGGGAGCGGCTCCTACAATGAGCAGTTCTTC. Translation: CASSKGGSGSYNEQFF.

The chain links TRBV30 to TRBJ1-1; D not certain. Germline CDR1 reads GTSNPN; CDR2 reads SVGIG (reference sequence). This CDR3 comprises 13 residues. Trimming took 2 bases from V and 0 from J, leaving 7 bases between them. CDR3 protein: CAWSLPLNTEAFF. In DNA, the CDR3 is TGTGCCTGGAGTCTACCACTGAACACTGAAGCTTTCTTT.

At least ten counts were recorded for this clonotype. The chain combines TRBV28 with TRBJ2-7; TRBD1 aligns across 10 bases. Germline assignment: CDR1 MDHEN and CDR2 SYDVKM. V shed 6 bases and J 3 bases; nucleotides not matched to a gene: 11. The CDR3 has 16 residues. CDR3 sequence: CASSRIAGTGVYEQYF. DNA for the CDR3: TGTGCCAGCAGCCGAATTGCTGGGACAGGGGTCTACGAGCAGTACTTC.

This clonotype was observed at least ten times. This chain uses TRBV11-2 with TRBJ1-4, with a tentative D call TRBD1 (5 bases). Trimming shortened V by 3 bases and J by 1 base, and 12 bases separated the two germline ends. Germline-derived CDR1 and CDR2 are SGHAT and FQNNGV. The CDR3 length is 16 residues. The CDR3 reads CASSFGGDETNEKLFF. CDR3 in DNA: TGTGCCAGCAGCTTCGGGGGTGATGAAACTAATGAAAAACTGTTTTTT.

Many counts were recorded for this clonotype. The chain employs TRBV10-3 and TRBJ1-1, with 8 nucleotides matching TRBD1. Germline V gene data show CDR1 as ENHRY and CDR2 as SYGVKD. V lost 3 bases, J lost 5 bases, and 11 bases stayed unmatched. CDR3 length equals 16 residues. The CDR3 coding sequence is TGTGCCATCAGTGACCCTGAGACAGGGGAGTTGACTGAAGCTTTCTTT. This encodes CAISDPETGELTEAFF.

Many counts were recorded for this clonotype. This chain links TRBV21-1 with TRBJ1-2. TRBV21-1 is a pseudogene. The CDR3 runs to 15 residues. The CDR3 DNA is TGTGCCAGCAGCAAATGTAACAGAAAAAACTATGGCTACACCTTC. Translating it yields CASSKCNRKNYGYTF.